Listed here are 5 T cell receptor beta chains from one sample, sequenced in a study of kidney transplant recipient with SARS-CoV-2 infection. TCRdb re-analysed the reads in MiXCR, keeping a single row per CDR3 protein. The repertoire holds 200,000 to 250,000 distinct CDR3 sequences, more than 25% seen once, with roughly 7% in the top ten. Sequenced here: a blood sample, sampled at baseline and on roughly day 120 from a kidney transplant recipient. The receptors derive from a young adult male patient who had COVID-19 and was a kidney transplant recipient. The graft donor may have contributed some T cells.

V gene TRBV9 combines with J gene TRBJ2-1, with 8 bases matching TRBD2. Germline CDR1 and CDR2: SGDLS and YYNGEE. The CDR3 is made up of 16 amino acids. The V and J ends lost 2 bases and 0 bases, in that order; junction bases with no gene match: 4. The CDR3 here is CASSVRSGASYNEQFF. CDR3 bases: TGTGCCAGCAGCGTCCGTAGCGGGGCCTCCTACAATGAGCAGTTCTTC.

Concerning this clonotype: This clone may be a read error of a much larger clone one base away. The CDR3 loop reads CASSAAGQFNTEASF. Here the CDR3 DNA reads TGTGCCAGCAGCGCGGCGGGACAATTCAACACTGAAGCTTCCTTT. V gene TRBV9 combines with J gene TRBJ1-1; a possible D gene is TRBD1 (6 bases). The CDR3 covers 15 residues. Germline-derived CDR1 and CDR2 are SGDLS and YYNGEE. The complete variable domain, with remaining parts taken from reference TRBV9 and TRBJ1-1, reads DSGVTQTPKHLITATGQRVTLRCSPRSGDLSVYWYQQSLDQGLQFLIQYYNGEERAKGNILERFSAQQFPDLHSELNLSSLELGDSALYFCASSAAGQFNTEASFGQGTRLTVV.

Regarding this clonotype: This clone may be a read error of a much larger clone one base away. The V call is TRBV21-1, the J call TRBJ2-1; the DNA was not used to check the table's D call, TRBD2. TRBJ2-3 matches the DNA end more closely, so the J call is doubtful. TRBV21-1 is marked as a pseudogene. This CDR3 contains 17 residues. The CDR3 DNA is TGTGCCAACAGTCCATTGCTAGCTACAGTCATGCAAGATACGCAGTATTTT. Its protein is CANSPLLATVMQDTQYF.

Ten or more counts support this clonotype. The chain links TRBV7-9 to TRBJ1-3; D may be TRBD1 (5 bases). There are 19 residues in the CDR3. V was cut by 5 bases and J by 3 bases, with 26 bases left in between. CDR1 and CDR2 (germline): SEHNR, FQNEAQ (reference sequence). The CDR3 region is CASSRTLNLQRSFGNTIYF. The CDR3 bases are TGTGCCAGCAGCCGGACACTAAATTTACAGCGGAGCTTTGGAAACACCATATATTTT.

This clonotype was seen repeatedly, ten times or more. This rearrangement joins TRBV28 to TRBJ1-5; D is undetermined. Per the germline V gene, CDR1 is MDHEN and CDR2 is SYDVKM. V lost 9 bases and J lost 5, with 20 bases in between. There are 15 residues in the CDR3. The CDR3 is CASVPDIFEDQPQHF. The DNA of the CDR3 is TGTGCCAGTGTTCCTGATATTTTTGAGGATCAGCCCCAGCATTTT.